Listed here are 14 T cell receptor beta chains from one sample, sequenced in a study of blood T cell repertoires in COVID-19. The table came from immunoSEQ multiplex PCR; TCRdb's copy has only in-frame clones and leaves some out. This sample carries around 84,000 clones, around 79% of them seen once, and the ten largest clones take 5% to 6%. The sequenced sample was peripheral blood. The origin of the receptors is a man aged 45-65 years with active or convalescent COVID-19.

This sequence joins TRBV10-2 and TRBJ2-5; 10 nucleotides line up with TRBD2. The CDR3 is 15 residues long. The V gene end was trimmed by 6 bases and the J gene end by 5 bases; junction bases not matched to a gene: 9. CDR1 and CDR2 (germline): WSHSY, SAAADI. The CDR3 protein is CASSLSSGGGETQYF. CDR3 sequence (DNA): TGCGCCAGCAGCCTTTCTAGCGGGGGCGGGGAGACCCAGTACTTC.

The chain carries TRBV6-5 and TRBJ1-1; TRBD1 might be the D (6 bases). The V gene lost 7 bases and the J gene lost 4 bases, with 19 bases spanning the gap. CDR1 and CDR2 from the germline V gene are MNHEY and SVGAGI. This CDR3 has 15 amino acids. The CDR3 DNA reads TGTGCCAGCAAACCCCCGGGCGAGGGGGTCACTGAAGCTTTCTTT. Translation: CASKPPGEGVTEAFF.

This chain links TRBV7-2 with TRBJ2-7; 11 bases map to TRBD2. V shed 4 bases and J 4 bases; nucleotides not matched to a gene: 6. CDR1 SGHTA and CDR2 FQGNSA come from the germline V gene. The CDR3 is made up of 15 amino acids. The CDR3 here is CASSSGTSGPYEQYF. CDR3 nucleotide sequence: TGTGCCAGCAGCTCGGGGACTAGCGGTCCGTACGAGCAGTACTTC.

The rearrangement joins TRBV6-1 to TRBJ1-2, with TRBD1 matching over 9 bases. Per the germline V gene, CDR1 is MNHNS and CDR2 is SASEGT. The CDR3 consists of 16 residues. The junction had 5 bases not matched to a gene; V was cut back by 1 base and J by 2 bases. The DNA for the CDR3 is TGTGCCAGCAGTGAAGACCGGACAGGGGAGAACTATGGCTACACCTTC. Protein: CASSEDRTGENYGYTF.

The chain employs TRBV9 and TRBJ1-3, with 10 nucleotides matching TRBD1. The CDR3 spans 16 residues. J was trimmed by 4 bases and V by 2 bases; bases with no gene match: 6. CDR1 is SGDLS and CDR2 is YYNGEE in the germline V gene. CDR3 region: CASSVTDRGLGNTIYF. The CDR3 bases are TGTGCCAGCAGCGTTACCGACAGGGGGCTCGGAAACACCATATATTTT.

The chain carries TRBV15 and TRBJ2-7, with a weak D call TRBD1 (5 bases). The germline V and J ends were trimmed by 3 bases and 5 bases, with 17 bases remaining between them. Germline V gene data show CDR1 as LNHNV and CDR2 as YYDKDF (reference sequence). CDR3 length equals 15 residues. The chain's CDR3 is CATSRYNQGVHEQYF. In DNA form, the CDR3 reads TGTGCCACCAGCAGGTATAACCAGGGTGTCCACGAGCAGTACTTC.

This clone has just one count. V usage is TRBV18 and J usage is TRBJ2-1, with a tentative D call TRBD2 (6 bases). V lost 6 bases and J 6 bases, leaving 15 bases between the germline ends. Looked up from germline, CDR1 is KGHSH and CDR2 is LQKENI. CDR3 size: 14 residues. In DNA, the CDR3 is TGTGCCAGCTCCTTCGACCAGCGGGCCAATGAGCAGTTCTTC. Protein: CASSFDQRANEQFF.

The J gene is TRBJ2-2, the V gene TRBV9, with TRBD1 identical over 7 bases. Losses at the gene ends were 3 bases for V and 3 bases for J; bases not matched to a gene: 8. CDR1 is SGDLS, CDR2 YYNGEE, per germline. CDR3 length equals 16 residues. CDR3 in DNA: TGTGCCAGCAGCGCCCCAAGGGGACAGTACACCGGGGAGCTGTTTTTT. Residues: CASSAPRGQYTGELFF.

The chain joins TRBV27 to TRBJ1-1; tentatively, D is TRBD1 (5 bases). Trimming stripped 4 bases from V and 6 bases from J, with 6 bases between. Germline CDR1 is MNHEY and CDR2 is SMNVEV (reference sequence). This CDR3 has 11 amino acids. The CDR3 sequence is CASSWGAEAFF. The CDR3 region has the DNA TGTGCCAGCAGTTGGGGGGCTGAAGCTTTCTTT.

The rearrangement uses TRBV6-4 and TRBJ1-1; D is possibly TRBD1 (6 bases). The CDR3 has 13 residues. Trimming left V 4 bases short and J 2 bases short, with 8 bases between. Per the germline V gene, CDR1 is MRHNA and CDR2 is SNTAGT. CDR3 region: CASSATGNTEAFF. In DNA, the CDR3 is TGTGCCAGCAGTGCGACAGGCAACACTGAAGCTTTCTTT.

Here the CDR3 reads CASSRTGKDGYTF. The CDR3 DNA reads TGCGCCAGCAGCCGGACAGGGAAGGATGGCTACACCTTC. The rearrangement uses TRBV5-1 and TRBJ1-2; TRBD1 aligns across 8 bases. The CDR3 is 13 residues long. After removal of 4 bases from V and 6 bases from J, the junction contained 5 bases not matched to a gene. Germline lookup yields CDR1 SGHRS and CDR2 YFSETQ.

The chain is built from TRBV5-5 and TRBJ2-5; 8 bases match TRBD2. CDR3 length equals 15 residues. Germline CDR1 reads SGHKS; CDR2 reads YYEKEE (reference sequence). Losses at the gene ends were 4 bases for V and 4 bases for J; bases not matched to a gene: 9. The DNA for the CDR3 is TGTGCCAGCAGCAGTGACAGCGGGGGCGGAGAGACCCAGTACTTC. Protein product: CASSSDSGGGETQYF.

The CDR3: CASIGGQFGNTIYF. In DNA form, the CDR3 reads TGTGCCAGTATCGGGGGACAGTTCGGAAACACCATATATTTT. V and J are TRBV19 and TRBJ1-3; TRBD1 matches 7 bases. With V trimmed by 7 bases and J by 4 bases, 7 bases remained unmatched. This CDR3 is 14 amino acids long. In germline, CDR1 is LNHDA, CDR2 SQIVND (reference sequence).

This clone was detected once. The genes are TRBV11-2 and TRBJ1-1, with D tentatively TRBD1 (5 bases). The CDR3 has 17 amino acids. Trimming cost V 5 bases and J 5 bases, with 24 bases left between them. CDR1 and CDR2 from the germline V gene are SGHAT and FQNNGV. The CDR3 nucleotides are TGTGCCAGCAGCGATGGCGTGAAGGGGCCCGCCCGTACTGAAGCTTTCTTT. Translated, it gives CASSDGVKGPARTEAFF.